Reported below is one T cell receptor (beta chain). Its antigen is undetermined. One entry per CDR3 protein results from TCRdb running MiXCR on the reads. Among roughly 71,000 distinct CDR3 sequences listed, 63% were seen once. T-allo10 cells from the graft donor were described as anergic, host-alloantigen-specific, and alloantigen-specific suppressors. The data are from a study of type 1 regulatory T cells. Study information: T-allo10 is an in vitro-generated, Tr1-enriched CD4 T cell product specific for alloantigen.

The sequencing sample was made of cultured T cells, either the whole culture or a sorted T cell fraction (not recorded which). Indicated subset: Tr1-enriched cell product generated in vitro against host alloantigens. This clonotype originated in a human donor in good health.

The CDR3 region is CASSLALGSFYEQYF. CDR3 nucleotide sequence: TGCGCCAGCAGCTTGGCCCTCGGGAGCTTCTACGAGCAGTACTTC. This sequence joins TRBV5-1 and TRBJ2-7; TRBD2 is a possible D gene (6 bases). The germline V and J ends were trimmed by 0 bases and 3 bases, with 13 bases remaining between them. The CDR3 covers 15 residues. Germline V gene data show CDR1 as SGHRS and CDR2 as YFSETQ.